This T cell receptor beta chain was identified in a study of T cell repertoires in cytomegalovirus infection. At the level of the study: Both a matching HLA type and CMV infection were indicated by public TCR beta signatures. Study outcomes and limitations: People with CMV and the relevant HLA were identified by cumulative public TCR beta family frequency. Within the response measured ex vivo, HLA-C-restricted CMV-specific TCR beta clonotypes were dominant.

TCRdb ran MiXCR on the reads and lists one entry per CDR3 protein. Counted here are about 310,000 distinct CDR3 sequences, roughly a sixth occurring once; the ten biggest clones make up about 12%. The CDR3 runs to 16 residues. J lost 3 bases, V lost 0 bases, and 5 bases had no gene match. CDR1 and CDR2 (germline): KGHSH, LQKENI. Regarding this clonotype: The antigen remains unidentified.

The chain employs TRBV18 and TRBJ2-7; 10 nucleotides line up with TRBD2. Sequenced sample: PBMCs. This clonotype was obtained from a human donor in good health (CMV status not recorded). Some clones in this sample may be carry-over from other donors' samples. The CDR3 DNA follows: TGTGCCAGCTCACCACCGAATAGCGGGGGGTTCTACGAGCAGTACTTC. Its translation is CASSPPNSGGFYEQYF.